Listed below are T cell receptor beta chains from one sample, sequenced in a study of Tregs in tolerant kidney transplant recipients. TCRdb's copy holds only in-frame clones and misses some; the assay was immunoSEQ multiplex PCR. The sample has 100,000 to 130,000 clones; about 90% are singletons. The specimen comprised CD4+ T cells from blood, sampled before the transplant. The receptors originated from a human donor who received a combined kidney and bone marrow transplant. Each CDR3 is given without its conserved first and last residue. Rows may omit the clone size; those that give it use once, few, many or a size class.

j_call clone_size v_call cdr3_aa
TRBJ2-1 NA TRBV28 ASSGYNEQF
TRBJ2-5 NA TRBV5-1 ASSPGQGVRGTQY
TRBJ1-6 NA TRBV19 ASSQQGARYNSPLH
TRBJ2-2 NA TRBV14 ASSPGQGYTGELF
TRBJ1-2 NA TRBV6-4 ASSADPGATSYGYT
TRBJ2-3 once TRBV7-9 ASSRAGGGTDTQY
TRBJ2-1 once TRBV29-1 SGQGQGPYNEQF
TRBJ2-1 NA TRBV28 ASSLRTGSSYNEQF
TRBJ1-1 NA TRBV5-1 ASSLVTGAEAF
TRBJ1-3 NA TRBV11-2 ASTNRDVSGNTIY
TRBJ2-6 NA TRBV6-1 GSSGANVLT
TRBJ2-3 NA TRBV29-1 SVALRGDTQY
TRBJ1-1 NA TRBV6-6 ASRVSPGGNTEAF
TRBJ1-5 NA TRBV27 ASSPQGYQPQH
TRBJ1-6 NA TRBV2 ASSESRGIYNSPLH
TRBJ2-7 NA TRBV6-5 ASTGGQFEQY
TRBJ2-7 NA TRBV4-1 ASSQEATKIAGGPPF
TRBJ2-7 once TRBV7-2 ASSLGGFSGRAYEQY
TRBJ1-2 NA TRBV10-2 AGQQAGNYGYT
TRBJ2-7 few TRBV19 ASSIEGHLDEQY
TRBJ1-5 NA TRBV28 ASSSTLGTAHSNQPQH
TRBJ1-1 few TRBV5-1 ASSLASGGTEAF
TRBJ2-1 NA TRBV11-2 ASSLVAGSGFEQF
TRBJ2-2 NA TRBV5-1 ASNARVSTGELF
TRBJ1-5 NA TRBV6-5 ASRLNRDSDQPQH
TRBJ2-1 NA TRBV10-2 ASSARLGAYNEQF
TRBJ2-3 NA TRBV19 ASSQLAGTDTQY
TRBJ2-1 once TRBV7-2 ASSFARTYNEQF